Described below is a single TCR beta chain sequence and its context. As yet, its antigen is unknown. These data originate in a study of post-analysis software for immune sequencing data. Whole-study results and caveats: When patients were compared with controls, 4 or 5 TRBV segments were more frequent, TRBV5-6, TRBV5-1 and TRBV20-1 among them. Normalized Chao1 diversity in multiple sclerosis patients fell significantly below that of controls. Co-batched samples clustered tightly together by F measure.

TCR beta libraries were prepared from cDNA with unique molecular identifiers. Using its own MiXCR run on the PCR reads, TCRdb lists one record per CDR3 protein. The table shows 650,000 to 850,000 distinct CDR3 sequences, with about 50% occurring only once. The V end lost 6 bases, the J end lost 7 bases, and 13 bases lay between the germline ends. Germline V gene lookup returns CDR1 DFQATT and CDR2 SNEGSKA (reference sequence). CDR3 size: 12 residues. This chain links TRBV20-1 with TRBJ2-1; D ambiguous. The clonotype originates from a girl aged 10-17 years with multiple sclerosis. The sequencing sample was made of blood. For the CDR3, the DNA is TGCAGTGCCCACTTTTCAGGTAATGAGCAGTTCTTC. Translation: CSAHFSGNEQFF.